This note documents a single TCR beta chain sequence. This clonotype was seen a single time. Its antigen specificity is not known. Qualities for individual bases were not recorded, and no much larger clone is one base off. A lone read offers only weak evidence. RNA from unsorted whole blood was extracted with TRIzol reagent, and germline DNA was obtained with the DNeasy Blood & Tissue kit. Chronic HBV infection was present in the patients, and the patients were treatment-naive at sampling. Before surgery, approximately 3.6 milliliters of peripheral blood were drawn into K2EDTA tubes. This record comes from a study of tumor-infiltrating lymphocytes in primary liver carcinoma (dated by TCRdb to about 2017). Describing the broader study: Between late 2015 and early 2016, 5 or 6 patients in China with histopathologically diagnosed primary liver carcinoma had their tumors surgically resected. Of the five patients, three men and two women aged 30 to 69 years, four had hepatocellular carcinoma and one had combined HCC and intrahepatic cholangiocarcinoma. The five patients had tumors staged T1-T3 N0M0, with maximum diameters ranging from about 4 to 11 cm. Each sample produced roughly 3.65 to 7.5 million productive TCRbeta reads, and read depth showed no significant difference between tissue types. Across five regions of each liver tumor, along with adjacent normal tissue and blood, the study brought together TCRbeta repertoire sequencing, expression microarrays and whole-exome sequencing. TCRbeta repertoire sequencing covered 35 specimens from 5 patients: 25 or so tumor regions, 5 adjacent noncancerous liver tissues and 5 peripheral blood samples. High reproducibility was observed for the technical replicate repertoires, with mean shared-clone rates approximately 0.9 and correlation coefficients above 0.95. What the work shows at the level of the full study, not this receptor alone: Because only the TCR beta chain was sequenced and unpaired alpha chains were not captured, true repertoire diversity is likely underestimated. Because the samples were bulk and unsorted, CD4+ and CD8+ T cell repertoires could not be compared. Only a few patients were included in the study, and the authors note that the findings should be validated in a larger study. The top 250 clones accounted for a significantly greater share of the repertoire in tumors than in blood (p = 0.039). Repertoire overlap was higher between tumor regions (mean approximately 36%) than tumor-adjacent (around 17%) or tumor-blood (approximately 14%) pairs, consistent with antigen-driven expansion.

A constant-region primer and ProtoScript II reverse transcriptase were used to reverse-transcribe TCRbeta-specific cDNA from about 530 ng total RNA. Three nested multiplex PCR rounds, following a slightly modified ARM-PCR procedure, were used to build the TCRbeta libraries. Each of the first two PCR rounds ran for approximately 9 cycles and used multiplex TRBV1-TRBV30 forward primers together with a Cbeta reverse primer. Sample barcodes and Illumina adapters were attached in a final 25-cycle PCR using Deep VentR polymerase. Before sequencing, amplicons of 200-500 bp were purified from gel using a QIAquick gel extraction kit. TCRbeta amplicons were sequenced on an Illumina HiSeq 2500 with 250-bp paired-end reads. Regarding the original processing steps: Trimmomatic v0.33 was used to quality-trim the reads, and FLASH v1.2.11 was used to merge paired reads so that full CDR3 sequences could be recovered. MiGEC v1.2.1b assigned V, D and J germline segments to the rearranged TCRbeta sequences. Clonotype statistics, along with Shannon-Wiener diversity indices, were calculated using VDJtools v1.0.0. Except for diversity analysis, only each sample's 250 most abundant clonotypes were used in subsequent analyses to reduce sampling bias. Starting from the raw public reads, TCRdb applied fastp trimming at Q25, assembled clones with MiXCR and retained in-frame beta chains. All rows with the same CDR3 protein become a single entry with the most common DNA and genes. These V and J calls derive from TCRdb rather than the authors' analysis. Across this sample there are 300,000 to 400,000 distinct CDR3 sequences, with less than 70% seen only once. Under 8% of the sample is held by the ten biggest clonotypes.

The CDR3 has 13 amino acids, counting the end cysteine and phenylalanine. The kept DNA is CDR3 alone, 39 bases in frame from the first base. Looking up the germline V gene (reference sequence) yields CDR1 SEHNR and CDR2 FQNEAQ. V sheds 1 base and J sheds 8 bases, leaving 9 bases between their ends. The TCR originated in a man aged 40-49 years with primary liver carcinoma and hepatitis B virus infection. The chain is made from TRBV7-9 and TRBJ2-1; the D gene remains uncertain. Source material: peripheral blood. CDR3 loop: CASSLVQGHEQFF. The sequence in DNA is TGTGCCAGCAGCTTAGTGCAAGGGCATGAGCAGTTCTTC.